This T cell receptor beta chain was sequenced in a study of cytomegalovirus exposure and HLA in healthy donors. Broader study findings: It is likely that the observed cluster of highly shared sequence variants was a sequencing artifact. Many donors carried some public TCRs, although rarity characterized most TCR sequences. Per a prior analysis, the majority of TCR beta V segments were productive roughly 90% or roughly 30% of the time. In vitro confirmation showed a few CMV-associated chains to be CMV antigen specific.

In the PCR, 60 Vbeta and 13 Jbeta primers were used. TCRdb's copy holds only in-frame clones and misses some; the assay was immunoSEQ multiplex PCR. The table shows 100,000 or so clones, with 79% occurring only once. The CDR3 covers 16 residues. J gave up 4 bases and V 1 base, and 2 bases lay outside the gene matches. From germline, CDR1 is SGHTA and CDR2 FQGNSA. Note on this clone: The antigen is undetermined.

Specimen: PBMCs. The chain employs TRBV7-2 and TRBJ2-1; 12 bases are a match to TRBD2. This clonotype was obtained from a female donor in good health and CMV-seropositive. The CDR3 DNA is TGTGCCAGCAGCTTAGGACTAGCGGGGGCATACAATGAGCAGTTCTTC. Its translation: CASSLGLAGAYNEQFF.